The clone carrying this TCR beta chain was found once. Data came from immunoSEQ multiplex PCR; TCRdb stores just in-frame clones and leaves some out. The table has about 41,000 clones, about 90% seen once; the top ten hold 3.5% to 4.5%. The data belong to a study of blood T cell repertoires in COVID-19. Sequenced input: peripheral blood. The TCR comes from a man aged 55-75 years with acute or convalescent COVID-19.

CDR3 loop: CAWDATGANVLTF. CDR3 sequence (DNA): TGTGCCTGGGACGCGACAGGGGCCAACGTCCTGACTTTC. V usage is TRBV30 and J usage is TRBJ2-6; no clear D gene. V lost 5 bases, J lost 4 bases, and 9 bases lay in between. The CDR3 totals 13 residues. Per the germline V gene, CDR1 is GTSNPN and CDR2 is SVGIG (reference sequence).